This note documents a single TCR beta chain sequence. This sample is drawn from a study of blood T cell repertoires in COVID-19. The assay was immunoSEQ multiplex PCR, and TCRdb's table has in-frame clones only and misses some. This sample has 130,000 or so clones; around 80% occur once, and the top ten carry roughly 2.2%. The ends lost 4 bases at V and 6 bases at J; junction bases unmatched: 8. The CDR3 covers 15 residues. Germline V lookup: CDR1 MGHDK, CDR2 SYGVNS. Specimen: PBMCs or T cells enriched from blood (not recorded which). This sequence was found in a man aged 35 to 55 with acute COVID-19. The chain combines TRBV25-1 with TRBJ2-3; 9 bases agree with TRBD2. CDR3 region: CASSGVAGAGDTQYF. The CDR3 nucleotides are TGTGCCAGCAGTGGGGTAGCGGGGGCCGGGGATACGCAGTATTTT.